A single sample is the source of the 31 T cell receptor beta chains below, sequenced in a study of blood T cells in healthy people across ages. For the second PCR, which ran for about 7 to 11 cycles, a sample-barcoded 5' primer and a J-beta primer mix were used. TCRdb re-derived calls from the 5' RACE reads in MiXCR, one entry per CDR3 protein. The sample has 750,000 or so distinct CDR3 sequences, more than 20% seen once. These data also featured in a second study, about T cells of mothers and their children.

The sample taken for sequencing was blood. All receptors come from a boy younger than 18 in good health.

The CDR3 loop reads CATSRGQEYNEQFF. The CDR3 DNA reads as TGTGCCACCAGCAGAGGACAGGAATACAATGAGCAGTTCTTC. This rearrangement joins TRBV15 to TRBJ2-1; D is perhaps TRBD1 (6 bases). Trimming removed 1 base from V and 4 bases from J, with 8 bases in between. The CDR3 has 14 amino acids. CDR1 is LNHNV and CDR2 is YYDKDF in the germline V gene (reference sequence).

This sequence joins TRBV3-1 and TRBJ2-3; TRBD2 agrees at 10 bases. Germline V lookup: CDR1 LGHDT, CDR2 YNNKEL (reference sequence). V was clipped by 0 bases and J by 2 bases; unmatched bases: 11. The CDR3 is 19 residues long. Here the CDR3 DNA reads TGTGCCAGCAGCCAAGAGATACTAACTAGCGGGAAGGACACAGATACGCAGTATTTT. Protein sequence: CASSQEILTSGKDTDTQYF.

This chain joins TRBV2 and TRBJ2-2, with unresolved D. The CDR3 is made up of 11 amino acids. The germline V gene has CDR1 SNHLY and CDR2 FYNNEI. Trimming took 8 bases from V and 6 from J, leaving 7 bases between them. CDR3 in DNA: TGTGCCAGCGCAAATCCCGGGGAGCTGTTTTTT. Protein sequence: CASANPGELFF.

The rearrangement joins TRBV7-2 to TRBJ2-7; 8 bases are shared with TRBD1. Germline lookup yields CDR1 SGHTA and CDR2 FQGNSA. This CDR3 region has 15 residues. V lost 6 bases, J lost 2 bases, and 9 bases stayed unmatched. Here the CDR3 reads CASRRSGTGAYEQYF. The CDR3 DNA reads as TGTGCCAGCAGACGCTCCGGGACAGGAGCCTACGAGCAGTACTTC.

This sequence joins TRBV2 and TRBJ2-3, with D perhaps TRBD2 (5 bases). V lost 2 bases and J lost 1, with 10 bases in between. This CDR3 comprises 15 residues. Germline CDR1 SNHLY, CDR2 FYNNEI. The DNA for the CDR3 is TGTGCCAGCAGTGAACGTGATAGCGGCACAGATACGCAGTATTTT. Its protein is CASSERDSGTDTQYF. Full variable domain (rest looked up from reference TRBV2 and TRBJ2-3): EPEVTQTPSHQVTQMGQEVILRCVPISNHLYFYWYRQILGQKVEFLVSFYNNEISEKSEIFDDQFSVERPDGSNFTLKIRSTKLEDSAMYFCASSERDSGTDTQYFGPGTRLTVL.

This clonotype was detected once. The chain has TRBV28 and TRBJ2-5; possible D gene TRBD2, 5 bases. V shed 2 bases and J shed 2 bases, with 18 bases lying between them. The CDR3 is 17 amino acids. CDR1 is MDHEN, CDR2 SYDVKM, per germline. The CDR3 bases are TGTGCCAGCAGTTTAACCCGCAGCGGTGCCCCTCAAGAGACCCAGTACTTC. Encoded protein: CASSLTRSGAPQETQYF.

In this sample, this clonotype turned up a few times. The J gene is TRBJ2-5, the V gene TRBV4-1; 10 positions agree with TRBD2. Germline V gives CDR1 MGHRA, CDR2 YSYEKL. J was trimmed by 4 bases and V by 1 base; bases with no gene match: 3. CDR3 length: 15 residues. The DNA of the CDR3 is TGCGCCAGCAGCCAAGTGGCTAGCGGGAGAGAGACCCAGTACTTC. Its translation: CASSQVASGRETQYF.

This chain connects TRBV29-1 to TRBJ2-5; 10 nucleotides align to TRBD2. Trimming took 4 bases from V and 2 from J; bases not matched to a gene: 4. CDR1 SQVTM and CDR2 ANQGSEA come from the germline V gene. This CDR3 is built from 14 residues. CDR3 nucleotides: TGCAGCGTTGTCAGAGCGGGGGGGCAAGAGACCCAGTACTTC. It yields the protein CSVVRAGGQETQYF.

The chain joins TRBV6-1 to TRBJ1-2; D uncertain. The germline CDR1 and CDR2 sequences are MNHNS and SASEGT. The V end lost 4 bases, the J end lost 0 bases, and 9 bases lay between the germline ends. The CDR3 has 14 residues. CDR3 nucleotides: TGTGCCAGCAGTGTAACATCCGCTAACTATGGCTACACCTTC. It codes for CASSVTSANYGYTF.

The chain recombines TRBV11-2 with TRBJ1-4, with TRBD1 identical over 9 bases. V lost 4 bases, J lost 4 bases, and 10 bases stayed unmatched. The CDR3 has 17 amino acids. Germline V gene data show CDR1 as SGHAT and CDR2 as FQNNGV. CDR3: CASSSVRGQGVNEKLFF. CDR3 DNA: TGTGCCAGCAGCTCAGTCCGGGGACAGGGAGTTAATGAAAAACTGTTTTTT. The variable domain in full, with the rest retrieved from reference TRBV11-2 and TRBJ1-4, is EAGVAQSPRYKIIEKRQSVAFWCNPISGHATLYWYQQILGQGPKLLIQFQNNGVVDDSQLPKDRFSAERLKGVDSTLKIQPAKLEDSAVYLCASSSVRGQGVNEKLFFGSGTQLSVL.

This clonotype came up a few times. The rearrangement links TRBV6-5 to TRBJ2-4, with D maybe TRBD1 (6 bases). Trimming removed 6 bases at V and 8 bases at J, with 17 bases between. Germline lookup yields CDR1 MNHEY and CDR2 SVGAGI. This CDR3 has 14 residues. In DNA form, the CDR3 reads TGTGCCAGCAGACTGGGTGGGGGCGCAGACATTCAGTACTTC. It specifies CASRLGGGADIQYF.

This clonotype showed up just a few times. The chain combines TRBV5-6 with TRBJ1-5, with D unclear. This CDR3 is built from 15 residues. V was clipped by 3 bases and J by 2 bases, with 12 bases between them. Germline CDR1 and CDR2: SGHDT and YYEEEE. CDR3: CASSSTTPGNQPQHF. CDR3 nucleotide sequence: TGTGCCAGCAGCTCGACAACCCCTGGCAATCAGCCCCAGCATTTT.

The gene calls are TRBV20-1 and TRBJ2-7; TRBD1 or TRBD2 may be the D gene (5 bases each). The CDR3 loop spans 13 amino acids. Deletions cut 6 bases from V and 2 bases from J, with 14 bases between. CDR1 is DFQATT, CDR2 SNEGSKA, per germline (reference sequence). The CDR3 here is CSAPFGAAYEQYF. The CDR3 nucleotides read TGCAGTGCGCCCTTCGGGGCGGCCTACGAGCAGTACTTC.

The chain carries TRBV4-3 and TRBJ2-6; D is ambiguous. This CDR3 has 19 amino acids. The germline V and J ends were trimmed by 4 bases and 0 bases, with 19 bases remaining between them. The germline CDR1 and CDR2 sequences are LGHNA and YSLEER. CDR3 in DNA: TGCGCCAGCAGCCTCACTTATGCCACCTTCAGCTCTGGGGCCAACGTCCTGACTTTC. Protein: CASSLTYATFSSGANVLTF.

This clonotype occurred once. The chain is built from TRBV20-1 and TRBJ2-3; 7 bases match TRBD2. J gave up 6 bases and V 3 bases, and 9 bases lay outside the gene matches. Germline assignment: CDR1 DFQATT and CDR2 SNEGSKA (reference sequence). The CDR3 covers 14 residues. The CDR3 loop is CSARAAGEWDTQYF. In DNA form, the CDR3 reads TGCAGTGCTAGGGCGGCGGGAGAGTGGGATACGCAGTATTTT.

V and J are TRBV28 and TRBJ2-5; 9 bases line up with TRBD2. Near its end, the DNA agrees better with TRBJ2-1, so the J call may be wrong. CDR1 is MDHEN, CDR2 SYDVKM, per germline. This CDR3 has 14 residues. In nucleotides, the CDR3 is TGTGCCAGCGGGGGTAGCGGGAGCCTGGGGGAGCAGTTCTTC. The encoded protein is CASGGSGSLGEQFF.

This clonotype has only a few counts. The chain joins TRBV29-1 to TRBJ1-2, with D possibly being TRBD1 (6 bases). The ends were cut back, 6 bases at V and 5 bases at J, with 19 bases in the middle. The CDR3 sequence is 14 residues long. The germline CDR1 and CDR2 sequences are SQVTM and ANQGSEA. CDR3 in DNA: TGCAGCGTCGGGGGGCCCCCAGACCAATATGGCTACACCTTC. Its protein product is CSVGGPPDQYGYTF.

The chain uses TRBV4-1 and TRBJ1-4; tentative D call: TRBD1 (5 bases). The CDR3 length is 15 residues. The germline gives CDR1 MGHRA, CDR2 YSYEKL. V was shortened by 0 bases and J by 4 bases, with 9 bases between the two germline ends. The DNA of the CDR3 is TGCGCCAGCAGCCAAGATCGGGGGATTAATGAAAAACTGTTTTTT. Amino acid sequence: CASSQDRGINEKLFF.

This clonotype turned up a few times. The chain has TRBV12-2 and TRBJ2-4; the D call in the table, TRBD1, was not verified against the DNA. TRBV12-2 is labeled a pseudogene. The CDR3 runs to 18 residues. The CDR3 is CASRLGRTGECSKNIQYF. CDR3 DNA sequence: TGTGCAAGTCGCTTAGGAAGGACAGGGGAGTGTTCCAAGAACATTCAGTACTTC.

This clonotype was observed a few times. V usage is TRBV9 and J usage is TRBJ2-7; D might be TRBD2 (6 bases). The germline CDR1 and CDR2 sequences are SGDLS and YYNGEE. The CDR3 is 14 amino acids. V was trimmed by 4 bases and J by 6 bases, leaving 17 bases between them. The CDR3 loop reads CASSSKEGPFEQYF. CDR3 coding DNA: TGTGCCAGCAGCTCAAAGGAGGGACCTTTCGAGCAGTACTTC.

This chain uses TRBV6-2 or TRBV6-3 with TRBJ1-2; D possibly corresponds to TRBD1 (6 bases). Trimming removed 7 bases from V and 2 bases from J, with 17 bases in between. Germline values: CDR1 MNHEY, CDR2 SVGEGT. CDR3 length: 15 amino acids. The CDR3 here is CASTHPDSLNYGYTF. In nucleotides, the CDR3 is TGTGCCAGCACTCACCCGGACAGTCTCAACTATGGCTACACCTTC.

In its sample, this clonotype was seen a few times. The CDR3 nucleotides read TGCGCCAGCTTTGAGGGGCGGGAGACCCAGTACTTC. Translated: CASFEGRETQYF. The chain is built from TRBV5-1 and TRBJ2-5, with D tentatively TRBD1 or TRBD2 (5 bases each). The CDR3 is 12 residues long. Trimming cost V 7 bases and J 5 bases, with 12 bases left between them. The germline V gene encodes CDR1 SGHRS and CDR2 YFSETQ.

A few counts support this clonotype. The chain uses TRBV27 and TRBJ2-6; 7 bases align to TRBD1. CDR3 length equals 17 residues. Germline V CDR1 and CDR2: MNHEY, SMNVEV (reference sequence). V was clipped by 6 bases and J by 1 base; unmatched bases: 9. CDR3 nucleotide sequence: TGTGCCAGCAGCTCGACAGGGTATATTTCTGGGGCCAACGTCCTGACTTTC. Its translation is CASSSTGYISGANVLTF.

The table lists this clonotype with a few counts. The chain joins TRBV28 to TRBJ2-5; perhaps TRBD2 as D (6 bases). The DNA end lines up better with TRBJ2-7; the J call may be wrong. The CDR3 length is 13 residues. Germline assignment: CDR1 MDHEN and CDR2 SYDVKM. CDR3 nucleotide sequence: TGTGCCAGCAGGGACGGGGGTGGAGGCGAGCAGTACTTC. It is translated as CASRDGGGGEQYF.

This clonotype was detected once. At one end, the junction sequence differs from germline, possibly due to a read error. The rearrangement joins TRBV29-1 to TRBJ2-3; D possibly corresponds to TRBD2 (5 bases). CDR3 size: 13 residues. The germline CDR1 and CDR2 sequences are SQVTM and ANQGSEA. The CDR3: CSVGWGDTDRQYF. For the CDR3, the DNA is TGCAGCGTGGGATGGGGAGATACAGATAGGCAGTATTTT.

The J gene is TRBJ2-1, the V gene TRBV13; D unclear. V lost 4 bases to trimming and J lost 0 bases, with 13 bases between them. The CDR3 extends over 16 amino acids. Germline V gives CDR1 PRHDT, CDR2 FYEKMQ (reference sequence). Written as DNA, the CDR3 is TGTGCCAGCAGCTCCGCAGCCGAGAGCTCCTACAATGAGCAGTTCTTC. Protein sequence: CASSSAAESSYNEQFF.

This clonotype came up once. The chain combines TRBV20-1 with TRBJ2-3; D is unclear. The CDR3 runs 13 residues. Trimming shortened V by 3 bases and J by 3 bases, and 10 bases separated the two germline ends. Germline CDR1 is DFQATT and CDR2 is SNEGSKA (reference sequence). The CDR3 here is CSARDARTDTQYF. The CDR3, as DNA: TGCAGTGCTAGGGACGCGAGAACAGATACGCAGTATTTT.

This chain joins TRBV7-9 and TRBJ2-2; D is uncertain. The CDR3 covers 13 residues. Trimming shortened V by 5 bases and J by 5 bases, and 9 bases separated the two germline ends. The germline gives CDR1 SEHNR, CDR2 FQNEAQ (reference sequence). Here the CDR3 DNA reads TGTGCCAGCAGCCCCGAGATGACCGGGGAGCTGTTTTTT. It translates to CASSPEMTGELFF. The variable domain in full, with the rest retrieved from reference TRBV7-9 and TRBJ2-2, is DTGVSQNPRHKITKRGQNVTFRCDPISEHNRLYWYRQTLGQGPEFLTYFQNEAQLEKSRLLSDRFSAERPKGSFSTLEIQRTEQGDSAMYLCASSPEMTGELFFGEGSRLTVL.

The V and J genes are TRBV4-3 and TRBJ2-5; TRBD1 matches 7 bases. The end of the DNA fits TRBJ2-1 better, so the J call may be wrong. This CDR3 region has 18 residues. CDR1 LGHNA and CDR2 YSLEER come from the germline V gene. The CDR3 DNA sequence: TGCGCCAGCAGCCAAGTCAGGTTAAGGGCGGACCAGGGGGATGAGCAGTTCTTC. The encoded protein is CASSQVRLRADQGDEQFF.

This clonotype was seen a few times. This chain connects TRBV6-1 to TRBJ2-1, with a possible D match to TRBD2 (6 bases). The germline V and J ends were trimmed by 11 bases and 4 bases, with 15 bases remaining between them. Germline V CDR1 and CDR2: MNHNS, SASEGT. The CDR3 covers 13 residues. Here the CDR3 reads CAGEEDGYNEQFF. CDR3 nucleotide sequence: TGTGCCGGGGAGGAGGACGGGTACAATGAGCAGTTCTTC.

This clonotype was observed a handful of times. Germline and junction disagree at one end, which may indicate a read error. The chain joins TRBV4-2 to TRBJ2-5; 9 nucleotides line up with TRBD2. This CDR3 has 16 residues. The germline V gene has CDR1 LGHNA and CDR2 YNFKEQ. CDR3 DNA: TGTGCCAGCAGCCATTTAGCGGGGGCATCCCAAGAGACTCAGTACTTC. Its translation is CASSHLAGASQETQYF.